Given below is one TCR beta chain in context. No antigen is known for it. This entry comes from a study of Ad26.COV2.S vaccination and SARS-CoV-2 variants. Study details: Into the muscle, Ad26.COV2.S was dosed once or twice, 56 days apart.

The treatment denotes: some 20 received Ad26.COV2.S at low or high dose, single or two shots; 5 received placebo; per-sample allocation not given. Collection of the samples took place on day 63 after the first injection of vaccine or placebo. In Boston, the donor was an adult between 18-55 years of age. Built on an Ad26 vector, the vaccine expressed Wuhan-strain SARS-CoV-2 spike. Findings and caveats of the study: Recipients given vaccine exceeded placebo recipients in spike-specific TCR breadth.

TCRdb's table, derived via immunoSEQ multiplex PCR, lists solely in-frame clones and lacks some. The profile covers 450,000 to 550,000 clones, with approximately 89% appearing a single time and around 2.5% taken by the ten largest. The CDR3 loop spans 15 amino acids. Germline V gene sequence: CDR1 LGHDT, CDR2 YNNKEL (reference sequence). The V gene lost 5 bases and the J gene lost 6 bases, with 16 bases spanning the gap. The chain carries TRBV3-1 (or the pseudogene TRBV3-2) and TRBJ2-2; the D call may be TRBD1 or TRBD2 (5 bases each). The TCR sequence derives from a person between 18 and 59 years old who received the Ad26.COV2.S COVID-19 vaccine or a placebo. The sequencing here drew on peripheral blood, taken in a trial of Ad26.COV2.S vaccine versus placebo. CDR3 loop: CASSKRDLRPGELFF. The DNA of the CDR3 is TGTGCCAGCAGCAAAAGGGACCTTAGGCCCGGGGAGCTGTTTTTT.